Listed here is a single T cell receptor (beta chain). This record comes from a study of OX40 agonist ivuxolimab in advanced cancers. The germline V and J ends were trimmed by 5 bases and 4 bases, with 17 bases remaining between them. Per germline, CDR1 SEHNR and CDR2 FQNEAQ (reference sequence). The CDR3 has 15 residues. Measured with immunoSEQ multiplex PCR; TCRdb has only the in-frame clones, and not every one. The sample records about 8,000 clones, roughly 89% being singletons. This TCR was recovered from an adult with an advanced solid tumor such as melanoma, head and neck, liver or kidney cancer. Here the sequenced sample was CD4+ or CD8+ T cells sorted from blood, taken in a trial of the OX40 agonist ivuxolimab. The chain uses TRBV7-9 and TRBJ1-1, with D possibly being TRBD1 (5 bases). The CDR3 protein is CASSTVRGYVTEAFF. The CDR3 nucleotides read TGTGCCAGCAGCACCGTCCGGGGGTATGTCACTGAAGCTTTCTTT. Together with reference TRBV7-9 and TRBJ1-1, the CDR3 gives the full variable domain: DTGVSQNPRHKITKRGQNVTFRCDPISEHNRLYWYRQTLGQGPEFLTYFQNEAQLEKSRLLSDRFSAERPKGSFSTLEIQRTEQGDSAMYLCASSTVRGYVTEAFFGQGTRLTVV.